A single sample is the source of the 26 T cell receptor beta chains below, sequenced in a study of T cell changes during pregnancy in multiple sclerosis. TCRdb keeps only in-frame clones here, not all; method: immunoSEQ multiplex PCR. The repertoire holds about 31,000 clones, approximately 89% seen once, with over 5% in the top ten. The material sequenced was CD8+ T cells from peripheral blood mononuclear cells, taken in the second trimester of pregnancy. The receptor source for this set is a female donor with multiple sclerosis, enrolled in a pregnancy study.

This clone is a singleton in its sample. The chain links TRBV4-1 to TRBJ2-7; D ambiguous. V was shortened by 4 bases and J by 0 bases, with 7 bases between the two germline ends. From germline, CDR1 is MGHRA and CDR2 YSYEKL. The CDR3 runs to 13 residues. In DNA, the CDR3 is TGCGCCAGCAGCCCTACTAACTCCTACGAGCAGTACTTC. Protein sequence: CASSPTNSYEQYF.

The chain uses TRBV6-6 and TRBJ2-3; D remains unclear. This CDR3 is built from 12 residues. V was shortened by 6 bases and J by 6 bases, with 10 bases between the two germline ends. Germline CDR1 is MNHNY and CDR2 is SVGAGI (reference sequence). CDR3 coding DNA: TGTGCCAGCAGCCGAGGTGGGGATACGCAGTATTTT. Its protein product is CASSRGGDTQYF.

The gene calls are TRBV6-1 and TRBJ1-1; 7 bases agree with TRBD1. CDR3 length equals 12 residues. With 5 bases clipped from V and 6 bases from J, the junction kept 3 bases outside the gene matches. Germline CDR1 MNHNS, CDR2 SASEGT. The CDR3 DNA sequence: TGTGCCAGCAGTCCAGGGACAGCTGAAGCTTTCTTT. This sequence encodes CASSPGTAEAFF.

The CDR3 region has the DNA TGTGCCAGCAGTCGAGACAGTAATGAAAAACTGTTTTTT. This codes for CASSRDSNEKLFF. V is TRBV7-9 and J is TRBJ1-4, with D perhaps TRBD1 (5 bases). The CDR3 has 13 residues. The ends were cut back, 6 bases at V and 4 bases at J, with 9 bases in the middle. The germline gives CDR1 SEHNR, CDR2 FQNEAQ (reference sequence).

The chain's CDR3 is CATMGTANTEAFF. The CDR3 DNA reads as TGTGCCACCATGGGGACAGCGAACACTGAAGCTTTCTTT. The chain couples TRBV6-1 to TRBJ1-1, with 7 bases lining up with TRBD1. The CDR3 is 13 residues long. CDR1 and CDR2 (germline): MNHNS, SASEGT. J lost 1 base, V lost 10 bases, and 6 bases had no gene match.

The chain has TRBV5-1 and TRBJ2-7; D not certain. This CDR3 has 11 residues. Trimming pared 4 bases from V and 7 bases from J, leaving 9 bases between. Germline V gene lookup returns CDR1 SGHRS and CDR2 YFSETQ. CDR3 in DNA: TGCGCCAGCAGCGAGGCCGGGGAGCAGTACTTC. Translated, it gives CASSEAGEQYF.

This clone showed up just once. V is TRBV6-1 and J is TRBJ2-1; perhaps TRBD1 as D (5 bases). Germline V gene lookup returns CDR1 MNHNS and CDR2 SASEGT. This CDR3 has 14 amino acids. V lost 10 bases and J 6 bases, leaving 19 bases between the germline ends. Here the CDR3 DNA reads TGTGCCACCCAGTGGACATTATTGGGCAATGAGCAGTTCTTC. Protein sequence: CATQWTLLGNEQFF.

The V and J genes are TRBV14 and TRBJ1-4, with D possibly matching TRBD1 (6 bases). The V end was cut by 4 bases, the J end by 4 bases, with 10 bases between. The germline gives CDR1 SGHDN, CDR2 FVKESK. There are 14 residues in the CDR3. CDR3: CASSRTAFNEKLFF. In DNA form, the CDR3 reads TGTGCCAGCAGCCGGACAGCTTTTAATGAAAAACTGTTTTTT.

The count of this clone is one. This sequence joins TRBV7-2 and TRBJ2-5; 10 nucleotides agree with TRBD2. Germline-derived CDR1 and CDR2 are SGHTA and FQGNSA. This CDR3 has 16 residues. V shed 1 base, J shed 5 bases, and the junction held 7 bases outside the gene matches. CDR3 region: CASSLGASGSWETQYF. For the CDR3, the DNA is TGTGCCAGCAGCTTAGGGGCTAGCGGGAGTTGGGAGACCCAGTACTTC.

This clone has only one observation. The chain has TRBV28 and TRBJ2-2; TRBD1 might be the D (5 bases). Between the trimmed V and J ends, which lost 8 bases and 3 bases, there was a span of 16 bases. This CDR3 region has 15 residues. Looked up from germline, CDR1 is MDHEN and CDR2 is SYDVKM. The DNA of the CDR3 is TGTGCCAGCCGAAGAGGAGTCAGGGACACCGGGGAGCTGTTTTTT. It codes for CASRRGVRDTGELFF.

This clone came up once. The CDR3 loop is CASSQGLAVNTGELFF. CDR3 in DNA: TGCGCCAGCAGCCAAGGACTAGCGGTGAACACCGGGGAGCTGTTTTTT. This chain joins TRBV4-3 and TRBJ2-2; 9 bases line up with TRBD2. The CDR3 spans 16 residues. Germline-derived CDR1 and CDR2 are LGHNA and YSLEER. Losses at the gene ends were 1 base for V and 1 base for J; bases not matched to a gene: 1.

The CDR3 reads CAISESQDSYNSPLHF. The CDR3 DNA is TGTGCCATCAGTGAATCTCAGGACTCCTATAATTCACCCCTCCACTTT. The J gene is TRBJ1-6, the V gene TRBV10-3; D is undetermined. Germline V gene data show CDR1 as ENHRY and CDR2 as SYGVKD. The ends were cut back, 3 bases at V and 0 bases at J, with 9 bases in the middle. The CDR3 is 16 amino acids.

V gene TRBV4-3 combines with J gene TRBJ1-3, with no clear D. This CDR3 is 15 amino acids long. Trimming left V 0 bases short and J 7 bases short, with 13 bases between. Germline CDR1 is LGHNA and CDR2 is YSLEER. CDR3 in DNA: TGCGCCAGCAGCCAAGATCGGCTAGGGAGGAACACCATATATTTT. It specifies CASSQDRLGRNTIYF.

This chain uses TRBV4-3 with TRBJ1-1, with 9 bases lining up with TRBD1. This CDR3 region has 15 residues. The V gene end was trimmed by 3 bases and the J gene end by 5 bases; junction bases not matched to a gene: 7. In germline, CDR1 is LGHNA, CDR2 YSLEER. Here the CDR3 DNA reads TGCGCCAGCAGCCAGCTCGGACAGGGGCGGACTGAAGCTTTCTTT. It encodes CASSQLGQGRTEAFF.

The chain recombines TRBV27 with TRBJ2-7; 10 nucleotides agree with TRBD2. The trim removed 1 base at V and 6 bases at J, leaving 15 bases unmatched. Germline values: CDR1 MNHEY, CDR2 SMNVEV (reference sequence). The CDR3 extends over 18 amino acids. The CDR3 loop reads CASSLFFSDRTSGTEQYF. The CDR3 region has the DNA TGTGCCAGCAGTTTATTCTTTTCTGATCGGACTAGCGGTACCGAGCAGTACTTC.

The rearrangement joins TRBV19 to TRBJ2-3; 8 bases line up with TRBD1. The CDR3 extends over 14 amino acids. CDR1 is LNHDA and CDR2 is SQIVND in the germline V gene (reference sequence). V lost 7 bases to trimming and J lost 6 bases; unmatched junction nucleotides: 9. Here the CDR3 DNA reads TGTGCCAGTACAGGGGGCGCGAGAAAGGATACGCAGTATTTT. This codes for CASTGGARKDTQYF.

This chain uses TRBV10-1 with TRBJ2-4; D perhaps matches TRBD2 (5 bases). The V gene lost 7 bases and the J gene lost 1 base, with 17 bases spanning the gap. CDR1 is WNHNN and CDR2 is SYGVQD in the germline V gene (reference sequence). The CDR3 contains 16 residues. This CDR3 reads CASNRGRGPAKNIQYF. The DNA of the CDR3 is TGCGCCAGCAATAGAGGGAGAGGACCCGCCAAAAACATTCAGTACTTC.

The CDR3 DNA sequence: TGTGCCAGCAGGCGGACAGGGGGCGCGAACAATGAGCAGTTCTTC. Encoded protein: CASRRTGGANNEQFF. The chain carries TRBV27 and TRBJ2-1; 11 nucleotides align to TRBD1. The V segment lost 6 bases and the J segment 5 bases; nucleotides outside the gene matches: 6. CDR3 length: 15 amino acids. Looked up from germline, CDR1 is MNHEY and CDR2 is SMNVEV (reference sequence).

The chain combines TRBV5-6 with TRBJ2-7; D might be TRBD2 (5 bases). The length of the CDR3 is 15 residues. Germline-derived CDR1 and CDR2 are SGHDT and YYEEEE. V lost 4 bases to trimming and J lost 2 bases, with 16 bases between them. In DNA, the CDR3 is TGTGCCAGCAGCCATCGAACCGGGGAGACCTACGAGCAGTACTTC. Protein sequence: CASSHRTGETYEQYF.

CDR3 sequence: CASNFLGGAGEQYF. CDR3 coding DNA: TGTGCCAGCAATTTCCTAGGGGGAGCAGGCGAGCAGTACTTC. The V and J genes are TRBV5-4 and TRBJ2-7, with D possibly being TRBD1 (6 bases). Germline V gives CDR1 SGHNT, CDR2 YYREEE (reference sequence). Trimming took 6 bases from V and 6 from J, leaving 19 bases between them. The length of the CDR3 is 14 residues.

This rearrangement joins TRBV27 to TRBJ2-6; 8 positions agree with TRBD1. Germline CDR1 is MNHEY and CDR2 is SMNVEV (reference sequence). The length of the CDR3 is 15 residues. V was pared by 6 bases and J by 2 bases, with 3 bases of the junction left unmatched. The CDR3: CASSQGAPGANVLTF. CDR3 coding DNA: TGTGCCAGCAGCCAGGGGGCGCCTGGGGCCAACGTCCTGACTTTC.

This chain uses TRBV27 with TRBJ2-1, with TRBD1 as a possible D gene (6 bases). V dropped 6 bases and J dropped 5 bases, with 11 bases sitting between them. The length of the CDR3 is 13 residues. Germline V gene lookup returns CDR1 MNHEY and CDR2 SMNVEV (reference sequence). Written as DNA, the CDR3 is TGTGCCAGCAGGACGACAGGACACAATGAGCAGTTCTTC. Encoded protein: CASRTTGHNEQFF.

The chain has TRBV7-9 and TRBJ2-1, with D possibly being TRBD2 (6 bases). CDR3 length: 17 amino acids. CDR1 is SEHNR, CDR2 FQNEAQ, per germline (reference sequence). The germline V and J ends were trimmed by 0 bases and 3 bases, with 15 bases remaining between them. Here the CDR3 reads CASSLAWRGRNYNEQFF. CDR3 sequence (DNA): TGTGCCAGCAGCTTAGCCTGGAGGGGCCGGAACTACAATGAGCAGTTCTTC.

The chain is built from TRBV28 and TRBJ2-7; 10 bases agree with TRBD2. The CDR3 has 15 amino acids. Germline values: CDR1 MDHEN, CDR2 SYDVKM. After removal of 4 bases from V and 3 bases from J, the junction contained 6 bases not matched to a gene. This CDR3 reads CASSSPTSGFYEQYF. The CDR3 DNA follows: TGTGCCAGCAGTTCCCCGACTAGCGGGTTCTACGAGCAGTACTTC.

This chain uses TRBV2 with TRBJ2-7, with a possible D match to TRBD1 (6 bases). This CDR3 spans 14 amino acids. Germline CDR1 reads SNHLY; CDR2 reads FYNNEI. Trimming stripped 6 bases from V and 3 bases from J, with 15 bases between. The DNA for the CDR3 is TGTGCCAGCAGCCCCGGGACACCAATCTACGAGCAGTACTTC. This encodes CASSPGTPIYEQYF.

J is TRBJ1-1 and V is TRBV5-5; tentative D call: TRBD1 (5 bases). This CDR3 is 14 amino acids long. The germline CDR1 and CDR2 sequences are SGHKS and YYEKEE (reference sequence). V dropped 0 bases and J dropped 3 bases, with 9 bases sitting between them. In DNA, the CDR3 is TGTGCCAGCAGCTTGGGGCGGGGCGACACTGAAGCTTTCTTT. Its translation is CASSLGRGDTEAFF.